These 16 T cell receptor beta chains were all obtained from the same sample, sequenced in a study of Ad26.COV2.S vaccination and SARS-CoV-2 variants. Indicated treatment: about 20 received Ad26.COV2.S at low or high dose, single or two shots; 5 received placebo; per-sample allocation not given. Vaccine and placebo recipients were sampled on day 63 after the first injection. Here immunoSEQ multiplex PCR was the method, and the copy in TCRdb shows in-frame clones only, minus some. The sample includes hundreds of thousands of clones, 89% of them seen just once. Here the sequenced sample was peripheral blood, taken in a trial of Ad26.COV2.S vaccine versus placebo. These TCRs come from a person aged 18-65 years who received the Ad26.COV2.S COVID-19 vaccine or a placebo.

CDR3 loop: CASSGRLAGGMKTQYF. The CDR3 DNA reads TGTGCCAGCAGTGGGCGATTAGCGGGAGGAATGAAGACCCAGTACTTC. This chain connects TRBV6-1 to TRBJ2-5; 10 bases fit TRBD2. Germline values: CDR1 MNHNS, CDR2 SASEGT. With V trimmed by 4 bases and J by 6 bases, 11 bases remained unmatched. This CDR3 spans 16 amino acids.

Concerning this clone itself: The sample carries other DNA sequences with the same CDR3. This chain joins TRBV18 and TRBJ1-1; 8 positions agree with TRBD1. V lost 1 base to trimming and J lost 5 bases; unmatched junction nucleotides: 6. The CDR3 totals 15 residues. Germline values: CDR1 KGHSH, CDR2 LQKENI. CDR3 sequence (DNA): TGTGCCAGCTCACCACGTCAGGGGGCTGAAACTGAAGCTTTCTTT. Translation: CASSPRQGAETEAFF.

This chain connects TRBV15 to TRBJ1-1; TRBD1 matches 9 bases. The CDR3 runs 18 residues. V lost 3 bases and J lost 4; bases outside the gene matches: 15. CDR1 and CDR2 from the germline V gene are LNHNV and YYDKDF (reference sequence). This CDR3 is CATSSRRQGVIMGTEAFF. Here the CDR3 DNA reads TGTGCCACCAGCAGCCGAAGACAGGGGGTGATAATGGGCACTGAAGCTTTCTTT.

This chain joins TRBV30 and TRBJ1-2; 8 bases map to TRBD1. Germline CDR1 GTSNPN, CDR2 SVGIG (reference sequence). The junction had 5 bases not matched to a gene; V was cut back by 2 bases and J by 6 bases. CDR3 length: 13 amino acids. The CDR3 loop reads CAWSRQGNDGYTF. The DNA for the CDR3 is TGTGCCTGGAGTCGACAGGGGAACGATGGCTACACCTTC. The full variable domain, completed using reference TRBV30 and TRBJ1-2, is SQTIHQWPATLVQPVGSPLSLECTVEGTSNPNLYWYRQAAGRGLQLLFYSVGIGQISSEVPQNLSASRPQDRQFILSSKKLLLSDSGFYLCAWSRQGNDGYTFGSGTRLTVV.

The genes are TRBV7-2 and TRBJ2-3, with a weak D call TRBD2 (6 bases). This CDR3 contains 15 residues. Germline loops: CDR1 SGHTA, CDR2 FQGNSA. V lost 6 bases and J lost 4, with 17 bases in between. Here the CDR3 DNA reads TGTGCCAGCAGACCCCGAGCGGGCTGGGCAGATACGCAGTATTTT. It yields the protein CASRPRAGWADTQYF.

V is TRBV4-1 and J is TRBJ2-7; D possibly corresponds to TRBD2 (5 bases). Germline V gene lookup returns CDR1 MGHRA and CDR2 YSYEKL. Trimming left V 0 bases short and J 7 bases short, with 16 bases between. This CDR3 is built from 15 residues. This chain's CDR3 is CASSQERFEGREQYF. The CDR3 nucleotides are TGCGCCAGCAGCCAAGAGAGGTTTGAGGGTAGAGAGCAGTACTTC.

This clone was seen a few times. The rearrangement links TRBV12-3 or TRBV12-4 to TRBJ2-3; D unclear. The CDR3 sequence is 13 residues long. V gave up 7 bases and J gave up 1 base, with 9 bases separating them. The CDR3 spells CASTFGGTDTQYF. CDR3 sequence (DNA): TGTGCCAGCACCTTCGGAGGCACAGATACGCAGTATTTT.

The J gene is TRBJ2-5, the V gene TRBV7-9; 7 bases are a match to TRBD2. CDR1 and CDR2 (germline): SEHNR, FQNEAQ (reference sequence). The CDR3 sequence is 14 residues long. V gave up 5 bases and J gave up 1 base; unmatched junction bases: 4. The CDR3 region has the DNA TGTGCCAGCAGCAGAGCGGGGACCCAAGAGACCCAGTACTTC. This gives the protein CASSRAGTQETQYF.

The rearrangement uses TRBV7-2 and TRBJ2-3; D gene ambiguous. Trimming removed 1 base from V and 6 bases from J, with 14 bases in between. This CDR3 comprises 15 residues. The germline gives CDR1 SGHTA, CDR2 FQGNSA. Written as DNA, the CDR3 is TGTGCCAGCAGCTTAGAAGCCAGTCGTTCGGATACGCAGTATTTT. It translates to CASSLEASRSDTQYF.

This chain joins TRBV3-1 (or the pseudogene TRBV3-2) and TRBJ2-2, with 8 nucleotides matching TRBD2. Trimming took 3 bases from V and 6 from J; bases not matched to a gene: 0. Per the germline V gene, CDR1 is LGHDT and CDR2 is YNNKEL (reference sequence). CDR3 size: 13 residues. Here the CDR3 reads CASSHSGAGELFF. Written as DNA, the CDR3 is TGTGCCAGCAGCCATAGCGGGGCCGGGGAGCTGTTTTTT.

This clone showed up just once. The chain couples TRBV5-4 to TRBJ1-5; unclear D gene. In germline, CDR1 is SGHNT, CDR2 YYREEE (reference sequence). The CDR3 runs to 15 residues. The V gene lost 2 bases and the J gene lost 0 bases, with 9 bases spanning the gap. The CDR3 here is CASSFGGNSNQPQHF. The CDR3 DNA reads TGTGCCAGCAGCTTTGGCGGAAATAGCAATCAGCCCCAGCATTTT.

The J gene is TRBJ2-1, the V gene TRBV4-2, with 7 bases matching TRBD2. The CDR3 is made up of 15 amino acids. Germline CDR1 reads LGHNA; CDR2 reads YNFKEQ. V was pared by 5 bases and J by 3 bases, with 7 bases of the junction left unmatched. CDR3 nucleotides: TGTGCCAGCAGCTATCGGGACTACGACTACAATGAGCAGTTCTTC. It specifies CASSYRDYDYNEQFF.

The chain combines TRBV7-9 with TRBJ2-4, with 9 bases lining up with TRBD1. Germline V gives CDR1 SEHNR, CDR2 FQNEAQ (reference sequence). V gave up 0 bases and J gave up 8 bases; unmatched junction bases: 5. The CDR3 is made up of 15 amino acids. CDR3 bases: TGTGCCAGCAGCTTAGCTGGGACAGGGACTGACATTCAGTACTTC. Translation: CASSLAGTGTDIQYF.

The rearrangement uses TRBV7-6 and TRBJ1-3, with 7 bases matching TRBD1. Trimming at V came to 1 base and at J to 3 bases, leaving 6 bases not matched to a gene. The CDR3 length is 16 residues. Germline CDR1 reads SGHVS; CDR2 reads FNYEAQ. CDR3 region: CASSLVAGGFGNTIYF. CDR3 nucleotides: TGTGCCAGCAGCTTAGTCGCAGGGGGATTTGGAAACACCATATATTTT.

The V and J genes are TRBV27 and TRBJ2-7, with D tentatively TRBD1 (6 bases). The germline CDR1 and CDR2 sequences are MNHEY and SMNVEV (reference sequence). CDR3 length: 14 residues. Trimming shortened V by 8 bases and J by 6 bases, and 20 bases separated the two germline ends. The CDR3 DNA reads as TGTGCCAGCGGTTCCCGAACAGGGTGGGGCGAGCAGTACTTC. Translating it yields CASGSRTGWGEQYF.

CDR3 nucleotide sequence: TGTGCCAGCAGCTTGATGGGGGCTCCTAACTATGGCTACACCTTC. Translated: CASSLMGAPNYGYTF. The rearrangement joins TRBV5-5 to TRBJ1-2, with D possibly being TRBD1 (6 bases). V lost 1 base and J lost 0, with 10 bases in between. CDR1 is SGHKS, CDR2 YYEKEE, per germline (reference sequence). The CDR3 spans 15 residues. The variable domain in full, completed from reference TRBV5-5 and TRBJ1-2, reads DAGVTQSPTHLIKTRGQQVTLRCSPISGHKSVSWYQQVLGQGPQFIFQYYEKEERGRGNFPDRFSARQFPNYSSELNVNALLLGDSALYLCASSLMGAPNYGYTFGSGTRLTVV.